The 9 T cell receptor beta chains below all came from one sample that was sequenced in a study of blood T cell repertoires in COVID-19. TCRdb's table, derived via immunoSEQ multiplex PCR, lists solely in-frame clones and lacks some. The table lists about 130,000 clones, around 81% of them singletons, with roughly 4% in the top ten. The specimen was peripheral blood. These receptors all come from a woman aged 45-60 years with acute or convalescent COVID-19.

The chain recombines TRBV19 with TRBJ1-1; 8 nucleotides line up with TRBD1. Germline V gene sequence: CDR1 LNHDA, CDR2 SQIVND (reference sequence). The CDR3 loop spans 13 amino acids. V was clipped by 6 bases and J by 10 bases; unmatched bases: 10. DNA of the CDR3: TGTGCCAGTAGCGACAGGGGAGAAATAGGAGCTTTCTTT. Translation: CASSDRGEIGAFF.

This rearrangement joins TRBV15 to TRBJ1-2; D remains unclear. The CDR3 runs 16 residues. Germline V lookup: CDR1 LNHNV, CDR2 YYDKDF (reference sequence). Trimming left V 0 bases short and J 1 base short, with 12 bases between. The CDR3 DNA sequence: TGTGCCACCAGCAGAGATTCCGGACTGAATAACTATGGCTACACCTTC. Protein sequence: CATSRDSGLNNYGYTF.

CDR3 region: CASSSGNRNGYTF. In DNA, the CDR3 is TGTGCCAGCAGTTCAGGGAATCGGAACGGCTACACCTTC. This sequence joins TRBV28 and TRBJ1-2, with a tentative D call TRBD1 (5 bases). Germline CDR1 reads MDHEN; CDR2 reads SYDVKM. CDR3 size: 13 residues. V lost 4 bases to trimming and J lost 8 bases, with 14 bases between them.

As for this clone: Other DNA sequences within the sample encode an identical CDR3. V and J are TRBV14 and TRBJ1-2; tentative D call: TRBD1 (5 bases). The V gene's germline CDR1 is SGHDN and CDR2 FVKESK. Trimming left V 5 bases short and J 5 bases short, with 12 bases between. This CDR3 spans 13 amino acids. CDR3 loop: CASSAGTGYGYTF. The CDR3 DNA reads TGTGCCAGCAGCGCGGGGACCGGGTATGGCTACACCTTC.

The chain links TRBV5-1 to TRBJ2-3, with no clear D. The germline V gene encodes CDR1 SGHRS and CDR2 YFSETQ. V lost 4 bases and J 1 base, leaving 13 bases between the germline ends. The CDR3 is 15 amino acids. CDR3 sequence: CASSQGDPGTDTQYF. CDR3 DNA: TGCGCCAGCAGCCAAGGAGACCCCGGCACAGATACGCAGTATTTT.

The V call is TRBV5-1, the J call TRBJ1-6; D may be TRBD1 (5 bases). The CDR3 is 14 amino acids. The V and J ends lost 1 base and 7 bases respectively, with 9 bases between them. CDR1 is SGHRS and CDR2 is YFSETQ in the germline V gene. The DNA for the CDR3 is TGCGCCAGCAGCTTGCAGGGAATAAATTCACCCCTCCACTTT. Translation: CASSLQGINSPLHF.

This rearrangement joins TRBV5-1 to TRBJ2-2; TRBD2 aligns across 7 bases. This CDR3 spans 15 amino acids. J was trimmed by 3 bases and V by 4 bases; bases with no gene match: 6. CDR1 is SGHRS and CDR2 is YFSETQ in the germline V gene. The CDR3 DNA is TGCGCCAGCAGCAGAAGCGGGGACCACACCGGGGAGCTGTTTTTT. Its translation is CASSRSGDHTGELFF.

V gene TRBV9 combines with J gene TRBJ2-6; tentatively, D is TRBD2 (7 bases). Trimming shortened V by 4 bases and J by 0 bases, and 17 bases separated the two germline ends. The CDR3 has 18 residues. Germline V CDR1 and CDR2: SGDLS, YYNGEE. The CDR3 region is CASSYKAGATSGANVLTF. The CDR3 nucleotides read TGTGCCAGCAGCTATAAGGCGGGGGCCACCTCTGGGGCCAACGTCCTGACTTTC.

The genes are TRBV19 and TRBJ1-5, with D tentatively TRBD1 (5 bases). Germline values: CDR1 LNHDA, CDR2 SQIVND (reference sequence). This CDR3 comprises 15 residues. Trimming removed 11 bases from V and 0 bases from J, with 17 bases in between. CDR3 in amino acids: CASTGREYSNQPQHF. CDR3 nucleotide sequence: TGTGCCTCAACTGGCAGGGAATATAGCAATCAGCCCCAGCATTTT.